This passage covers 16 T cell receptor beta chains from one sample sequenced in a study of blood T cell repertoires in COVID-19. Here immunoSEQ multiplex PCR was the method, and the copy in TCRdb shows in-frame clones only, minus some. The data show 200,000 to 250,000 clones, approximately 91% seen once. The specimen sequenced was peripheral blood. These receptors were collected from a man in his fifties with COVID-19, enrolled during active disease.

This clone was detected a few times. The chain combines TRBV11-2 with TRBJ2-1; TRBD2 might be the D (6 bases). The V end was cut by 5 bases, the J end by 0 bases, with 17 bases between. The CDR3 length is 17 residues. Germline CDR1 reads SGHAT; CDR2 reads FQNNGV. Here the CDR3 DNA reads TGTGCCAGCAGCAAATTTACTAGCTTTACCTCCTACAATGAGCAGTTCTTC. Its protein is CASSKFTSFTSYNEQFF.

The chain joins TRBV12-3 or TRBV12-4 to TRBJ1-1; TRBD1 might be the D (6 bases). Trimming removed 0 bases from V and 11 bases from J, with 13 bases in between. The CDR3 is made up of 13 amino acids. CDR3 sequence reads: CASSLASGVGAFF. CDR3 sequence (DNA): TGTGCCAGCAGTTTAGCGTCAGGGGTTGGGGCTTTCTTT.

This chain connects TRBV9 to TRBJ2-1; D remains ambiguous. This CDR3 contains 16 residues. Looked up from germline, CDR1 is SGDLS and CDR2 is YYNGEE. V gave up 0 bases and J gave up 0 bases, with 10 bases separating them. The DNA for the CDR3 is TGTGCCAGCAGCGTAGGGTTCGGGTCCTCCTACAATGAGCAGTTCTTC. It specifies CASSVGFGSSYNEQFF.

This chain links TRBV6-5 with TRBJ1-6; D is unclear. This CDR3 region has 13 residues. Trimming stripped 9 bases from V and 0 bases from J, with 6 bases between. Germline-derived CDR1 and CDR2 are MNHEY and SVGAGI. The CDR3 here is CASGSSYNSPLHF. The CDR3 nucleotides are TGTGCCAGTGGTAGCTCCTATAATTCACCCCTCCACTTT.

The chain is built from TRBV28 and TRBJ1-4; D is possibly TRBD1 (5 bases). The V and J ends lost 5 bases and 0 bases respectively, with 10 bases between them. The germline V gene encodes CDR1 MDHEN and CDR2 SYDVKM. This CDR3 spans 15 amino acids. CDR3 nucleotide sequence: TGTGCCAGCAGTATGGCGGGGGCAACTAATGAAAAACTGTTTTTT. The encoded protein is CASSMAGATNEKLFF.

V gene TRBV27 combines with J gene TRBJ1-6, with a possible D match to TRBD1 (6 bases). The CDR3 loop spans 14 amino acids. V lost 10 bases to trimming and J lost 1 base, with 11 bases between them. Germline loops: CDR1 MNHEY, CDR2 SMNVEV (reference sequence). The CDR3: CATGTLSYNSPLHF. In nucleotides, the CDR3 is TGTGCCACAGGGACACTTTCCTATAATTCACCCCTCCACTTT.

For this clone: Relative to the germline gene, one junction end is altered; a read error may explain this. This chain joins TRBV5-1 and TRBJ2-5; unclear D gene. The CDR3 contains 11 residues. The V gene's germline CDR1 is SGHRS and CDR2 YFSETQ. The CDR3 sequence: CASAEQETQYF. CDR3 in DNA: TGCGCCAGCGCTGAACAAGAAACCCAGTACTTC. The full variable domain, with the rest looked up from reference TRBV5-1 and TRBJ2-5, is KAGVTQTPRYLIKTRGQQVTLSCSPISGHRSVSWYQQTPGQGLQFLFEYFSETQRNKGNFPGRFSGRQFSNSRSEMNVSTLELGDSALYLCASAEQETQYFGPGTRLLVL.

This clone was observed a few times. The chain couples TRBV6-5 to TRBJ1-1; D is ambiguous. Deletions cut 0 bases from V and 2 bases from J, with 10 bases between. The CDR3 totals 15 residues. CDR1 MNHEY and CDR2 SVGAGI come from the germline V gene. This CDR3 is CASSYSARGNTEAFF. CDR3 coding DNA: TGTGCCAGCAGTTACTCGGCGCGGGGAAACACTGAAGCTTTCTTT.

CDR3 in DNA: TGTGCCACCAGAGTGTCAGGGGGACCACGACCCCTCCACTTT. Its protein product is CATRVSGGPRPLHF. V and J are TRBV24-1 and TRBJ1-6, with 7 bases identical to TRBD1. Germline V gene lookup returns CDR1 KGHDR and CDR2 SFDVKD. The CDR3 length is 14 residues. Trimming cost V 7 bases and J 12 bases; bases outside gene matches: 11.

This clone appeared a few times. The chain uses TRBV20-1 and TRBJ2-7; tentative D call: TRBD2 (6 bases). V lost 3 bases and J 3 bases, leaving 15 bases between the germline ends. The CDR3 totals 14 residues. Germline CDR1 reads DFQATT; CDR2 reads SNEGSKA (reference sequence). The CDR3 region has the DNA TGCAGTGCTAGTGGAGGCGGGAAGAACTACGAGCAGTACTTC. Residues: CSASGGGKNYEQYF.

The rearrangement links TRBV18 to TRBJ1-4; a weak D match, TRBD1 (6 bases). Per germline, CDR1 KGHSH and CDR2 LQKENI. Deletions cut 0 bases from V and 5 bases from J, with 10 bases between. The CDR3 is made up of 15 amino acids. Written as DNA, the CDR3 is TGTGCCAGCTCACCACCGGGCAGGGGAAATGAAAAACTGTTTTTT. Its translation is CASSPPGRGNEKLFF.

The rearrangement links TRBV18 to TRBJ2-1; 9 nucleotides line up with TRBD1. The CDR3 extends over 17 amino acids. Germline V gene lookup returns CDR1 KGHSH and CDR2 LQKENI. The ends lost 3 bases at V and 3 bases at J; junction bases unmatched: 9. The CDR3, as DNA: TGTGCCAGCTCACCTAACCTGGACAGGGGATTCTACAATGAGCAGTTCTTC. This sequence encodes CASSPNLDRGFYNEQFF.

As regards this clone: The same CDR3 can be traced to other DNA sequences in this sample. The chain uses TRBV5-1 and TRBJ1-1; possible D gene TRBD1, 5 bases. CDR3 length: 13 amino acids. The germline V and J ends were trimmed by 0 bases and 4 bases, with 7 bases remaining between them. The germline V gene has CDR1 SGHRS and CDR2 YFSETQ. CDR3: CASSLGGGTEAFF. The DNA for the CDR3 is TGCGCCAGCAGCTTGGGCGGGGGCACTGAAGCTTTCTTT.

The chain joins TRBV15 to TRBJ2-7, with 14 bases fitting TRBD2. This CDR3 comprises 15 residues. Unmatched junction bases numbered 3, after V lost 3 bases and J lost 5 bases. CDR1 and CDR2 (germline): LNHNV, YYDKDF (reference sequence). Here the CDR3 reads CATSSETSGRDEQYF. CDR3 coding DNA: TGTGCCACCAGCAGTGAGACTAGCGGGAGGGACGAGCAGTACTTC.

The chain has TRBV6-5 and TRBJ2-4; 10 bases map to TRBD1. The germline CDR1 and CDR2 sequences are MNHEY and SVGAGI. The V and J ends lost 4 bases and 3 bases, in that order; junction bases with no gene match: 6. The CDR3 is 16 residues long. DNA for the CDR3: TGTGCCAGCAGTTTCGGGACAGGGGTCGACAAAAACATTCAGTACTTC. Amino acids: CASSFGTGVDKNIQYF.

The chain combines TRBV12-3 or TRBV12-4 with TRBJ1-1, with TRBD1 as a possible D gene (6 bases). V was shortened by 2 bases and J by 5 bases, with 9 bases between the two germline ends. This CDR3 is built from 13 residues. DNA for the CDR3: TGTGCCAGCAGTTTACCGAGGGGGACTGAAGCTTTCTTT. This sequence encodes CASSLPRGTEAFF.